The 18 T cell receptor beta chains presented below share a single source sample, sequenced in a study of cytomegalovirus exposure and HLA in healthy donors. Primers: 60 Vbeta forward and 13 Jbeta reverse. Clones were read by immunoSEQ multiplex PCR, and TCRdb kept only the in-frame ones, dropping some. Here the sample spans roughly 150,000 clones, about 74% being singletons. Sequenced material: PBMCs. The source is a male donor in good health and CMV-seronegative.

The CDR3 spells CASSDRADEQYF. CDR3 bases: TGTGCCAGCAGCGACAGGGCCGACGAGCAGTACTTC. The chain recombines TRBV6-5 with TRBJ2-7; 7 nucleotides line up with TRBD1. The germline CDR1 and CDR2 sequences are MNHEY and SVGAGI. CDR3 size: 12 residues. The junction had 4 bases not matched to a gene; V was cut back by 6 bases and J by 5 bases.

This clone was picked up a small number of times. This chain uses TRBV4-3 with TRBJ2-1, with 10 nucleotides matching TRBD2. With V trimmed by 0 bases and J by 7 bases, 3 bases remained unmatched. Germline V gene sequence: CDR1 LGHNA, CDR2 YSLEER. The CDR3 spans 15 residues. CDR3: CASSQEKLAGNEQFF. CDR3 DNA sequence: TGCGCCAGCAGCCAAGAGAAACTAGCGGGGAATGAGCAGTTCTTC.

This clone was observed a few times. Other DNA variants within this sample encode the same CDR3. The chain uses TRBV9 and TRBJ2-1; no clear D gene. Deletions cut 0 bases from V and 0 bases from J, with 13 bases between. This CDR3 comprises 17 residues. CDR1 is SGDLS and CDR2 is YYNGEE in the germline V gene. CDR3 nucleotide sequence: TGTGCCAGCAGCGTAGACGACACTTACAGCTCCTACAATGAGCAGTTCTTC. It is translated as CASSVDDTYSSYNEQFF.

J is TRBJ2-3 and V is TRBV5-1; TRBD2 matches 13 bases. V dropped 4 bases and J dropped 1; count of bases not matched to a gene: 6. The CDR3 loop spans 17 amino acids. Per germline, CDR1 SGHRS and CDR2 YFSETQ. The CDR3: CASSTLAGGRGTDTQYF. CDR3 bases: TGCGCCAGCAGCACACTAGCGGGGGGGCGTGGCACAGATACGCAGTATTTT.

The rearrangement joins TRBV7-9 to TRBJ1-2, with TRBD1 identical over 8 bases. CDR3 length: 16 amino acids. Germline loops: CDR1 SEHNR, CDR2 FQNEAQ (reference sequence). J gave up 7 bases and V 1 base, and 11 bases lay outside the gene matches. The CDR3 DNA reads TGTGCCAGCAGCTTAGGGGCCCGCAGGGGGCGAGGTGGCTACACCTTC. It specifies CASSLGARRGRGGYTF.

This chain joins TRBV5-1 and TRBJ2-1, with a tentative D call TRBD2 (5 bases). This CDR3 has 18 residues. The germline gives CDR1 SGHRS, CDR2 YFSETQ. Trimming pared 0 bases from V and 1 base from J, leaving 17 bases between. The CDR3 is CASSLEIGARTSYNEQFF. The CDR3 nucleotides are TGCGCCAGCAGCTTGGAAATTGGTGCTCGGACTTCCTACAATGAGCAGTTCTTC.

In DNA form, the CDR3 reads TGTGCCAGCTCATGGACTTCTCTGGGGGAAAAACTGTTTTTT. Protein: CASSWTSLGEKLFF. This chain connects TRBV18 to TRBJ1-4; no firm D call. The CDR3 consists of 14 residues. The V and J ends lost 5 bases and 8 bases respectively, with 15 bases between them. CDR1 and CDR2 from the germline V gene are KGHSH and LQKENI.

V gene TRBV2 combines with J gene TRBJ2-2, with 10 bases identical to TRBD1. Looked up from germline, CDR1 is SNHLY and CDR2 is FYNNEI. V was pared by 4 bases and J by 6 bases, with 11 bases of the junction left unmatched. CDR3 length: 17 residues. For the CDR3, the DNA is TGTGCCAGCAGTGCCCGGGCGGGACAGGGGATACCCGGGGAGCTGTTTTTT. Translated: CASSARAGQGIPGELFF.

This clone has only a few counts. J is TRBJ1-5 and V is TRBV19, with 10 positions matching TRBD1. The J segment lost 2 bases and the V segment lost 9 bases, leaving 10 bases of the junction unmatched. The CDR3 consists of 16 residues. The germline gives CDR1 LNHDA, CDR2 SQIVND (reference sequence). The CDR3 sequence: CASQGQGGFGNQPQHF. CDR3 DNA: TGTGCCAGCCAAGGACAGGGGGGGTTTGGCAATCAGCCCCAGCATTTT.

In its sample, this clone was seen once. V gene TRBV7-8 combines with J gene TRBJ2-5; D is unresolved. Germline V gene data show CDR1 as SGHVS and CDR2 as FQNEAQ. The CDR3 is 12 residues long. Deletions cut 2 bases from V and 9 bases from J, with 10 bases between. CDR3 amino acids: CASSLFPGSQYF. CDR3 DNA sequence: TGTGCCAGCAGCTTATTCCCCGGTTCCCAGTACTTC. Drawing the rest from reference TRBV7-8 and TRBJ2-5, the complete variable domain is GAGVSQSPRYKVAKRGQDVALRCDPISGHVSLFWYQQALGQGPEFLTYFQNEAQLDKSGLPSDRFFAERPEGSVSTLKIQRTQQEDSAVYLCASSLFPGSQYFGPGTRLLVL.

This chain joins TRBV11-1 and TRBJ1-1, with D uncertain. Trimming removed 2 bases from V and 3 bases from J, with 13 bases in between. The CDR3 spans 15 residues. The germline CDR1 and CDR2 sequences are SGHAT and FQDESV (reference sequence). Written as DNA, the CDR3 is TGTGCCAGCAGCTTACGCCACGGCGGGCACACTGAAGCTTTCTTT. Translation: CASSLRHGGHTEAFF. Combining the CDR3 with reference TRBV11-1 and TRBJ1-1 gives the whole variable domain EAEVAQSPRYKITEKSQAVAFWCDPISGHATLYWYRQILGQGPELLVQFQDESVVDDSQLPKDRFSAERLKGVDSTLKIQPAELGDSAMYLCASSLRHGGHTEAFFGQGTRLTVV.

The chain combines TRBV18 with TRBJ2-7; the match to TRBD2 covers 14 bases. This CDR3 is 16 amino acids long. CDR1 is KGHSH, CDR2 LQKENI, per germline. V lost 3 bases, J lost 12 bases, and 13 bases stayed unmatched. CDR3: CASSPGTSGGSEVTYF. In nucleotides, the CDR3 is TGTGCCAGCTCACCGGGGACTAGCGGGGGCTCCGAGGTGACGTACTTC.

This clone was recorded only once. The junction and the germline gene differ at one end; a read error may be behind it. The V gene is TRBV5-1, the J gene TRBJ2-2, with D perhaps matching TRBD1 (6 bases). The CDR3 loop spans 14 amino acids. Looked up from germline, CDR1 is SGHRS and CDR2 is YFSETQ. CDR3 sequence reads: CTSREQGDTGELFF. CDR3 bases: TGCACCAGCAGGGAACAGGGCGACACCGGGGAGCTGTTTTTT.

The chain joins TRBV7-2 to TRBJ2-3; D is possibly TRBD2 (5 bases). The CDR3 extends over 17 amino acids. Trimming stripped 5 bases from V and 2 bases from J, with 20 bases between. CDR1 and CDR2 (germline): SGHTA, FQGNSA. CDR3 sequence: CASSHPVRDPTTDTQYF. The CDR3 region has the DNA TGTGCCAGCAGCCATCCAGTCCGGGATCCAACCACAGATACGCAGTATTTT.

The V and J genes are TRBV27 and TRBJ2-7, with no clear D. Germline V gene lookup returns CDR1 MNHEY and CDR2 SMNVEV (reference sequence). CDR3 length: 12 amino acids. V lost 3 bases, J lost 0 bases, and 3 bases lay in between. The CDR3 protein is CASSLSSYEQYF. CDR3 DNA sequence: TGTGCCAGCAGTTTGAGCTCCTACGAGCAGTACTTC.

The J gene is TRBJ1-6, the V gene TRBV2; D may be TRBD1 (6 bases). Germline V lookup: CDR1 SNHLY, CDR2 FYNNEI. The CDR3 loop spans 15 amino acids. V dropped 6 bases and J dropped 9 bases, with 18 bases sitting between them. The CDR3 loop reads CASSPYEGGSSPLHF. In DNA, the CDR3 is TGTGCCAGCAGCCCCTACGAGGGGGGGAGTTCACCCCTCCACTTT.

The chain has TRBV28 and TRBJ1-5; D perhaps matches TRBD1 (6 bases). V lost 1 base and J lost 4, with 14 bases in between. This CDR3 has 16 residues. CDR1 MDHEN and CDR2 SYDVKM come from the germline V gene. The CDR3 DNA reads TGTGCCAGCAGTTTATTCGGGGGGGGGACAAATCAGCCCCAGCATTTT. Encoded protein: CASSLFGGGTNQPQHF.

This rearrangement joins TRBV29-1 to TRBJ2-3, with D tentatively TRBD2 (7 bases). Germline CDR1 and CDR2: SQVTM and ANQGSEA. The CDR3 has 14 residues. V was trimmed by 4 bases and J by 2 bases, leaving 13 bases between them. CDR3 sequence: CSVGRGGVTDTQYF. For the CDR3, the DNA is TGCAGCGTTGGGAGGGGGGGCGTCACAGATACGCAGTATTTT.